The sequence of this T cell receptor beta chain was determined in a study of PD-L1 blockade in urothelial cancer. Looking at the study overall: Patients initiated atezolizumab in 2014 at 1,200 mg intravenously every 3 weeks. Male sex and bladder-origin urothelial cancer were recorded for about 85% of the roughly 30 patients. Prior chemotherapy in patients spanned 0 to 3 regimens. The study's findings and limits: Lower pretreatment blood TCR clonality, under the median, predicted better survival, researchers reported.

The CDR3 consists of 14 residues. CDR1 is LNHNV and CDR2 is YYDKDF in the germline V gene (reference sequence). V gave up 0 bases and J gave up 7 bases, with 7 bases separating them. The time point denotes: pretreatment peripheral blood. As concerns this clone: Antigen unknown.

Sequencing was performed with immunoSEQ multiplex PCR; in TCRdb, only in-frame clones are kept and a portion is missing. The sample holds around 130,000 clones; roughly 84% are singletons and the top ten take under 3.5%. The TCR was taken from a man aged 45-60 years with urothelial cancer. The starting material was PBMCs, obtained around atezolizumab (anti-PD-L1) treatment. The J gene is TRBJ1-6, the V gene TRBV15, with D unresolved. Here the CDR3 DNA reads TGTGCCACCAGCAGAGATTTTCAGAATTCACCCCTCCACTTT. This encodes CATSRDFQNSPLHF.